The clone carrying this T cell receptor (beta chain) was recorded at least ten times. Its antigen is currently unknown. The sample belongs to a study of blood T cells in healthy people across ages. Notes on the study in general: It was the long-lived donors that had more naive CD4+ cells and higher diversity than aged donors. Estimated diversity, derived from one million T cells, was regarded as an underestimate.

The CDR3 length is 14 residues. The V gene lost 5 bases and the J gene lost 4 bases, with 14 bases spanning the gap. The germline V gene encodes CDR1 SGHVS and CDR2 FQNEAQ. Donors each provided approximately 9.6 milliliters of peripheral blood. Isolating PBMCs gave at least 6.5 million of these cells per sample. Then a second PCR, running roughly 6 to 11 cycles, was carried out with a sample-barcoded 5' primer and a J-beta primer mix. In TCRdb, the 5' RACE reads were re-called with MiXCR into one record per CDR3 protein. The sample has 850,000 or so distinct CDR3 sequences; roughly 26% are singletons.

The sequencing input was blood. The origin of this receptor is a woman of 80 years or more in good health. The chain couples TRBV7-8 to TRBJ2-5, with D possibly matching TRBD1 (5 bases). The CDR3: CASSTDSLGETQYF. The CDR3 DNA reads TGTGCCAGCAGCACTGACAGCTTGGGAGAGACCCAGTACTTC. Based on the CDR3 plus reference TRBV7-8 and TRBJ2-5, the full variable domain is GAGVSQSPRYKVAKRGQDVALRCDPISGHVSLFWYQQALGQGPEFLTYFQNEAQLDKSGLPSDRFFAERPEGSVSTLKIQRTQQEDSAVYLCASSTDSLGETQYFGPGTRLLVL.